This T cell receptor (beta chain) was identified during a study of T cells in women clearing cervical HPV infection. At the level of the study: Case blood was drawn a median roughly 150 days after lesion detection.

All participants had a single incident cervical HPV16 infection, and prevalent HPV16 infections were excluded. Concerning this clone itself: The CDR3 extends 3 residues past the end of the read, so its final part is completed from the germline J gene.

Trimming took 6 bases from V and 2 from J, leaving 11 bases between them. This CDR3 is 13 amino acids long. Germline values: CDR1 SNHLY, CDR2 FYNNEI. Libraries were prepared by immunoSEQ multiplex PCR; TCRdb keeps only in-frame clonotypes and omits some of them. Seen in this sample are some 15,000 clones; the ten most common clones hold 20% to 25%. The sample comprised blood buffy coat. The clonotype was recovered from a woman aged 18 to 75 with a cervical HPV16 infection that either progressed to CIN3+ or cleared (not recorded which). The chain joins TRBV2 to TRBJ2-7; D gene unclear. The sequenced CDR3 bases are TGTGCCAGCAGCCCCTACTCGGCCTACGAG. Its protein product is CASSPYSAYE. The entire CDR3 is CASSPYSAYEQYF.